Below are 4 T cell receptor beta chains sequenced from a single sample in a study of neurological immune-mediated disorders (dated by TCRdb to about 2019). The sample's time point label, in plain terms: longitudinal time-point 2. Preparation of the library involved 5' RACE. The instrument given in TCRdb is Illumina HiSeq 2500. TCRdb cleaned the public reads at Q25 with fastp, built clones with MiXCR and kept in-frame beta chains. Rows are combined by CDR3 protein, so each entry shows the most common genes and DNA. A total of 70,000 to 95,000 distinct CDR3 sequences appear in this sample, around 14% of them only once. The ten largest clones capture roughly 5% of the sample. Sequencing was carried out using PBMCs. These receptors came from a female donor with HTLV-1-associated myelopathy (HAM/TSP).

With regard to this clonotype: The junction and the germline gene differ at one end; a read error may be behind it. V and J are TRBV28 and TRBJ2-5, with D possibly being TRBD2 (6 bases). Germline CDR1 reads MDHEN; CDR2 reads SYDVKM. This CDR3 is 15 amino acids long. The CDR3 protein is CASRPHSGGVENQYF. CDR3 sequence (DNA): TGTGCCAGCAGGCCACATAGCGGTGGAGTGGAGAACCAGTACTTC.

This clonotype was recorded at least ten times. This chain connects TRBV12-3 or TRBV12-4 to TRBJ1-2; TRBD1 matches 9 bases. CDR3 size: 15 residues. J was trimmed by 2 bases and V by 5 bases; bases with no gene match: 6. The CDR3 loop is CASSPMTGGNYGYTF. The DNA for the CDR3 is TGTGCCAGCAGTCCAATGACAGGGGGGAACTATGGCTACACCTTC.

The genes are TRBV5-1 and TRBJ2-7; no firm D call. V lost 0 bases, J lost 6 bases, and 7 bases lay in between. The germline gives CDR1 SGHRS, CDR2 YFSETQ. The length of the CDR3 is 12 residues. The CDR3 loop reads CASSLGPSEQYF. The CDR3 nucleotides are TGCGCCAGCAGCTTGGGACCGAGCGAGCAGTACTTC.

The chain is built from TRBV7-2 and TRBJ2-7, with D maybe TRBD1 (5 bases). CDR1 is SGHTA and CDR2 is FQGNSA in the germline V gene. The CDR3 is made up of 15 amino acids. With 0 bases removed from V and 0 bases from J, the gap between germline ends came to 9 bases. DNA of the CDR3: TGTGCCAGCAGCTTAGCAGGGGCCACCTCCTACGAGCAGTACTTC. Its protein is CASSLAGATSYEQYF.